One T cell receptor (beta chain) is described in this entry. Its antigen is not known. Repertoires were generated with immunoSEQ multiplex PCR, while TCRdb's copy carries only in-frame clones and drops some. The sample consists of about 120,000 clones, under 95% of them appearing once. This sample was taken from a study of T cell responses to AZD1222 COVID-19 vaccine. Study-wide points: None of the repertoires were sampled until the peak T cell response had passed. Spike-wide coverage was observed for vaccine-associated CD4 TCRs, with dominant responses at 160-218 and 743-854.

The CDR3 is 16 residues long. Trimming cost V 6 bases and J 6 bases, with 18 bases left between them. Germline assignment: CDR1 LGHNT and CDR2 FRNRAP. The sequence was collected from an adult who received the AZD1222 COVID-19 vaccine. This specimen consisted of peripheral blood, obtained 28 days after the second AZD1222 dose. The rearrangement links TRBV12-5 to TRBJ1-6, with D possibly TRBD1 on 6 matching bases. The CDR3 DNA sequence: TGTGCTAGTGGCCAGTCAACAGGGCCTGGTAATTCACCCCTCCACTTT. Its translation: CASGQSTGPGNSPLHF.